This is a list of T cell receptor beta chains from one sample in a study of T cells in Graves' hyperthyroidism and ophthalmopathy. TCRdb re-called the multiplex PCR reads with MiXCR, one entry per CDR3 protein. The data show about 320,000 distinct CDR3 sequences, with 16% seen just once and roughly 33% held by the top ten. The sequenced sample was blood. These receptors were collected from a man aged 25-40 years with Graves' hyperthyroidism. Each CDR3 is given with its conserved first and last residue. Fields, in order: clone size, V gene, D gene, J gene, CDR3 DNA, CDR3 protein. A D gene is named only where the DNA matches it firmly. Expanded clones are given a class, and other clones once, few, many or no size at all.

clone_size: many
v_call: TRBV6-1
d_call: NA
j_call: TRBJ1-5
cdr3_nt: TGTGCCAGCAACGAGGGATGGGGCCAGCCCCAGCATTTT
cdr3_aa: CASNEGWGQPQHF

clone_size: few
v_call: TRBV15
d_call: NA
j_call: TRBJ2-2
cdr3_nt: TGTGCCACCAGCAGGAGACTAGATGTAGGCGGGGAGCTGTTTTTT
cdr3_aa: CATSRRLDVGGELFF

clone_size: NA
v_call: TRBV29-1
d_call: NA
j_call: TRBJ2-1
cdr3_nt: TGCAGCGTTGATAACAATGAGCAGTTCTTC
cdr3_aa: CSVDNNEQFF

clone_size: many
v_call: TRBV6-2/TRBV6-3
d_call: TRBD2
j_call: TRBJ2-1
cdr3_nt: TGTGCCAGCAAACGGTTAGCGGGGGAAAGCTCCTACAATGAGCAGTTCTTC
cdr3_aa: CASKRLAGESSYNEQFF

clone_size: many
v_call: TRBV7-9
d_call: TRBD2
j_call: TRBJ2-7
cdr3_nt: TGTGCCACCGGACTACAGCGGGAGCACGACGAGCAGTACTTC
cdr3_aa: CATGLQREHDEQYF

clone_size: NA
v_call: TRBV3-1
d_call: NA
j_call: TRBJ1-2
cdr3_nt: TGTGCCAGCAGCCCGAGGGACTGGTACTATGGCTACACCTTC
cdr3_aa: CASSPRDWYYGYTF

clone_size: many
v_call: TRBV11-3
d_call: NA
j_call: TRBJ2-3
cdr3_nt: TGTGCCAGCAGCTCCCCCTTAAGGGGAGATACGCAGTATTTT
cdr3_aa: CASSSPLRGDTQYF

clone_size: few
v_call: TRBV4-2
d_call: NA
j_call: TRBJ1-5
cdr3_nt: TGTGCCAGCAGCCCCGAAGTAGGGGGGCTGTATCAGCCCCAGCATTTT
cdr3_aa: CASSPEVGGLYQPQHF

clone_size: many
v_call: TRBV11-3
d_call: TRBD1
j_call: TRBJ2-2
cdr3_nt: TGTGCCAGCAGCTGGGACAGGGAGAACACCGGGGAGCTGTTTTTT
cdr3_aa: CASSWDRENTGELFF

clone_size: few
v_call: TRBV7-9
d_call: NA
j_call: TRBJ2-1
cdr3_nt: TGTGCCAGCAGCCCTCTGGACTCCCCCAATGAGCAGTTCTTC
cdr3_aa: CASSPLDSPNEQFF

clone_size: few
v_call: TRBV30
d_call: NA
j_call: TRBJ1-1
cdr3_nt: TGTGCCTGGAGTTCCCGCCTGGACACTGAAGCTTTCTTT
cdr3_aa: CAWSSRLDTEAFF

clone_size: few
v_call: TRBV5-1
d_call: NA
j_call: TRBJ1-6
cdr3_nt: TGCGCCAGCAGCTTGGATAGGGGTTCGGATTATAATTCACCCCTCCACTTT
cdr3_aa: CASSLDRGSDYNSPLHF

clone_size: NA
v_call: TRBV6-2/TRBV6-3
d_call: TRBD2
j_call: TRBJ2-5
cdr3_nt: TGTGCCAGCACCTTGACTAGCGGGAGAGAGACCCAGTACTTC
cdr3_aa: CASTLTSGRETQYF

clone_size: NA
v_call: TRBV5-4
d_call: NA
j_call: TRBJ1-2
cdr3_nt: TGTGCCAGCAGCTTGGCTGTCGCAGACCCTACACGTAACTATGGCTACACCTTC
cdr3_aa: CASSLAVADPTRNYGYTF

clone_size: NA
v_call: TRBV29-1
d_call: NA
j_call: TRBJ1-2
cdr3_nt: TGCAGCGTTGGAAGAGACTTATCGGCCCATGGCTACACCTTC
cdr3_aa: CSVGRDLSAHGYTF

clone_size: few
v_call: TRBV29-1
d_call: TRBD1
j_call: TRBJ1-6
cdr3_nt: TGCAGCCCCGACCCCGGGACAGTGGACTATAATTCACCCCTCCACTTT
cdr3_aa: CSPDPGTVDYNSPLHF

clone_size: few
v_call: TRBV15
d_call: TRBD1
j_call: TRBJ1-6
cdr3_nt: TGTGCCACCAGCAGAGATCTACAGGGGGCAGGGTCACCCCTCCACTTT
cdr3_aa: CATSRDLQGAGSPLHF

clone_size: NA
v_call: TRBV6-2/TRBV6-3
d_call: TRBD1
j_call: TRBJ1-5
cdr3_nt: TGTGCCAGCAGCCCGAACCGACAGGGGGCGGAACTTAGCAATCAGCCCCAGCATTTT
cdr3_aa: CASSPNRQGAELSNQPQHF

clone_size: many
v_call: TRBV10-3
d_call: NA
j_call: TRBJ2-2
cdr3_nt: TGTGCCATCAGTGAAGGAGGGGGCAACACCGGGGAGCTGTTTTTT
cdr3_aa: CAISEGGGNTGELFF

clone_size: NA
v_call: TRBV6-1
d_call: TRBD2
j_call: TRBJ2-3
cdr3_nt: TGTGCCAGCAGTGAACTAGCGGGAGCAGATACGCAGTATTTT
cdr3_aa: CASSELAGADTQYF

clone_size: many
v_call: TRBV12-5
d_call: NA
j_call: TRBJ2-7
cdr3_nt: TGTGCTAGTGGTTCACGCTATACCTACGAGCAGTACTTC
cdr3_aa: CASGSRYTYEQYF

clone_size: NA
v_call: TRBV2
d_call: NA
j_call: TRBJ2-2
cdr3_nt: TGTGCCAGCAGTGGCGGGCGGGGAAGGGCCGGGGAGCTGTTTTTT
cdr3_aa: CASSGGRGRAGELFF

clone_size: many
v_call: TRBV18
d_call: NA
j_call: TRBJ1-1
cdr3_nt: TGTGCCAGCTCACCATACGGTGGGGCCATGAACACTGAAGCTTTCTTT
cdr3_aa: CASSPYGGAMNTEAFF

clone_size: many
v_call: TRBV19
d_call: NA
j_call: TRBJ2-1
cdr3_nt: TGTGCCAGTAGGTCCGGGACGGCGACCTACAATGAGCAGTTCTTC
cdr3_aa: CASRSGTATYNEQFF

clone_size: many
v_call: TRBV29-1
d_call: TRBD2
j_call: TRBJ2-1
cdr3_nt: TGCAGCGTTTTGGGACTAGGCTACAATGAGCAGTTCTTC
cdr3_aa: CSVLGLGYNEQFF

clone_size: many
v_call: TRBV10-3
d_call: NA
j_call: TRBJ2-7
cdr3_nt: TGTGCCATCAGTGGTAGGGTCGACGAGCAGTACTTC
cdr3_aa: CAISGRVDEQYF

clone_size: few
v_call: TRBV4-1
d_call: NA
j_call: TRBJ1-3
cdr3_nt: TGCGCCAGCAGCCAACAGGGACGCCTCTCTGGAAACACCATATATTTT
cdr3_aa: CASSQQGRLSGNTIYF

clone_size: few
v_call: TRBV7-9
d_call: NA
j_call: TRBJ2-5
cdr3_nt: TGTGCCAGCAGCTTAGGAGGTTCGGAGACCCAGTACTTC
cdr3_aa: CASSLGGSETQYF

clone_size: many
v_call: TRBV12-3/TRBV12-4
d_call: NA
j_call: TRBJ2-7
cdr3_nt: TGTGCCAGTGGACAGCCCGCCTACGAGCAGTACTTC
cdr3_aa: CASGQPAYEQYF

clone_size: NA
v_call: TRBV4-1
d_call: NA
j_call: TRBJ2-5
cdr3_nt: TGCGCCAGCAGCCAAGGGCTGGGGACAAAAGAGACCCAGTACTTC
cdr3_aa: CASSQGLGTKETQYF

clone_size: few
v_call: TRBV15
d_call: NA
j_call: TRBJ1-1
cdr3_nt: TGTGCCACCAGCAGAGGCCTAGGCACTGAAGCTTTCTTT
cdr3_aa: CATSRGLGTEAFF

clone_size: few
v_call: TRBV7-6
d_call: TRBD1
j_call: TRBJ2-3
cdr3_nt: TGTGCCAGCAGACGACAGGGGGCATTGGATACGCAGTATTTT
cdr3_aa: CASRRQGALDTQYF

clone_size: many
v_call: TRBV20-1
d_call: NA
j_call: TRBJ2-3
cdr3_nt: TGCAGTGCTGCCCCTCCGGGAGTTAGGGGGGATACGCAGTATTTT
cdr3_aa: CSAAPPGVRGDTQYF

clone_size: many
v_call: TRBV6-1
d_call: TRBD2
j_call: TRBJ2-2
cdr3_nt: TGTGCCAGCAGGCCGGGACTAGCCGGGGAGCTGTTTTTT
cdr3_aa: CASRPGLAGELFF

clone_size: many
v_call: TRBV5-1
d_call: NA
j_call: TRBJ2-2
cdr3_nt: TGCGCCAGCAGCTTCGAGGGTGCGAACACCGGGGAGCTGTTTTTT
cdr3_aa: CASSFEGANTGELFF

clone_size: NA
v_call: TRBV10-2
d_call: NA
j_call: TRBJ1-5
cdr3_nt: TGCGCCAGCAGTGAGTTACTGGGGGGCTATCAGCCCCAGCATTTT
cdr3_aa: CASSELLGGYQPQHF

clone_size: NA
v_call: TRBV5-1
d_call: NA
j_call: TRBJ1-3
cdr3_nt: TGCGCCAGCAGCTTGTCCGGTACAGGGGGAAACACCATATATTTT
cdr3_aa: CASSLSGTGGNTIYF

clone_size: many
v_call: TRBV12-3/TRBV12-4
d_call: NA
j_call: TRBJ1-1
cdr3_nt: TGTGCCAGCAGTTTTCGTCCGGCGAACACTGAAGCTTTCTTT
cdr3_aa: CASSFRPANTEAFF

clone_size: few
v_call: TRBV10-2
d_call: NA
j_call: TRBJ2-2
cdr3_nt: TGCGCCAGCAGTGAGTCATGGGGGAGCGTAAACACCGGGGAGCTGTTTTTT
cdr3_aa: CASSESWGSVNTGELFF

clone_size: many
v_call: TRBV13
d_call: NA
j_call: TRBJ1-1
cdr3_nt: TGTGCCAGCAGCCTTATGGGCTTGAACACTGAAGCTTTCTTT
cdr3_aa: CASSLMGLNTEAFF

clone_size: many
v_call: TRBV28
d_call: NA
j_call: TRBJ2-1
cdr3_nt: TGTGCCAGCGGGAGGAATGAGCAGTTCTTC
cdr3_aa: CASGRNEQFF

clone_size: NA
v_call: TRBV6-6
d_call: NA
j_call: TRBJ1-2
cdr3_nt: TGTGCCAGCAGTTACTCCCAGGGTAACTATGGCTACACCTTC
cdr3_aa: CASSYSQGNYGYTF

clone_size: NA
v_call: TRBV7-8
d_call: NA
j_call: TRBJ2-5
cdr3_nt: TGTGCCAGCAGCTTAGTGGGTCAACAAGAGACCCAGTACTTC
cdr3_aa: CASSLVGQQETQYF

clone_size: few
v_call: TRBV28
d_call: NA
j_call: TRBJ2-7
cdr3_nt: TGTGCCAGCAGTTCCTACAGGGCCGAGCAGTACTTC
cdr3_aa: CASSSYRAEQYF

clone_size: many
v_call: TRBV11-2
d_call: TRBD1
j_call: TRBJ2-2
cdr3_nt: TGTGCCAGCCGAGCCACCGCGGGACAGGGAGCGGGAGGGGAGCTGTTTTTT
cdr3_aa: CASRATAGQGAGGELFF